This T cell receptor beta chain emerged from a study of metastatic and nonmetastatic thyroid tumors. Study-wide background: Repertoires from blood and tumor or nodule tissue of malignant and benign thyroid patients were compared.

This clone was seen many times. The V end lost 6 bases, the J end lost 5 bases, and 4 bases lay between the germline ends. Germline CDR1 is MDHEN and CDR2 is SYDVKM. The CDR3 contains 10 residues. Using MiXCR, TCRdb reanalyzed the PCR reads. The sample lists roughly 34,000 clones, about a fifth occurring once. None of the patients had undergone any treatment ahead of thyroid surgery. The chain links TRBV28 to TRBJ1-1; no definite D call. The sequencing sample was made of tumor tissue. This receptor was obtained from a male donor with papillary thyroid cancer or a benign thyroid nodule (not recorded which). Some clones in this sample may be carry-over from other donors' samples. The CDR3 sequence is CASRRTEAFF. The DNA of the CDR3 is TGTGCCAGCAGGAGGACTGAAGCTTTCTTT.